The next 20 T cell receptor beta chains were all read from a single sample in a study of stem cell transplantation in POMP-related autoinflammatory disease (dated by TCRdb to the early 2020s). The method behind the library was the immunoSEQ multiplex PCR assay. TCRdb re-hosts the immuneACCESS table, in-frame sequences only. Its copies lack some clones; in the studies checked, an unresolved V gene accounts for under half of them, and the cause for the rest is not known. The sample has tens of thousands of clones on record, about nine tenths of them singletons. Of the sample, about 0.69% is held by the ten largest clones. In the paper's terms, the time point label means: after hematopoietic stem cell transplant. The sequencing used CD4+ T cells from PBMCs, collected after stem cell transplantation. The receptors were sampled from a human patient with POMP-related autoinflammation and immune dysregulation (PRAID). Following a transplant, some T lymphocytes may have been derived from the graft donor.

Only one count was recorded for this clone. The chain couples TRBV2 to TRBJ1-1; D remains ambiguous. The CDR3 extends over 13 amino acids. CDR1 and CDR2 (germline): SNHLY, FYNNEI. V lost 4 bases and J 0 bases, leaving 6 bases between the germline ends. The CDR3 here is CASSAEMNTEAFF. In DNA form, the CDR3 reads TGTGCCAGCAGTGCGGAGATGAACACTGAAGCTTTCTTT.

The chain carries TRBV27 and TRBJ2-3, with 9 bases that match TRBD1. Trimming took 3 bases from V and 3 from J; bases not matched to a gene: 4. Germline-derived CDR1 and CDR2 are MNHEY and SMNVEV (reference sequence). The CDR3 runs to 15 residues. As DNA, the CDR3 is TGTGCCAGCAGTTTCGACAGGGGGGGGACAGATACGCAGTATTTT. Amino acid sequence: CASSFDRGGTDTQYF.

This chain uses TRBV11-2 with TRBJ1-2; no clear D. Germline CDR1 and CDR2: SGHAT and FQNNGV. The CDR3 loop spans 14 amino acids. V dropped 3 bases and J dropped 4 bases, with 12 bases sitting between them. CDR3 coding DNA: TGTGCCAGCAGCTTTGCGGGAGGGAGCTATGGCTACACCTTC. This gives the protein CASSFAGGSYGYTF.

The rearrangement links TRBV24-1 to TRBJ2-7, with D maybe TRBD2 (6 bases). The CDR3 is 17 residues long. The germline CDR1 and CDR2 sequences are KGHDR and SFDVKD. V was cut by 4 bases and J by 2 bases, with 20 bases left in between. CDR3 DNA: TGTGCCACCAGTGACAAATTGGGGGGAGGACCGACCTACGAGCAGTACGTC. Translating it yields CATSDKLGGGPTYEQYV.

The CDR3 bases are TGTGCCAGCAGGGGACAGGCAACCTACGAGCAGTACTTC. Translated, it gives CASRGQATYEQYF. This sequence joins TRBV28 and TRBJ2-7, with 8 positions matching TRBD1. The V segment lost 6 bases and the J segment 2 bases; nucleotides outside the gene matches: 3. This CDR3 is 13 amino acids long. Germline lookup yields CDR1 MDHEN and CDR2 SYDVKM.

The chain combines TRBV7-6 with TRBJ2-2; TRBD2 agrees at 10 bases. The V gene's germline CDR1 is SGHVS and CDR2 FNYEAQ. The CDR3 covers 18 residues. J lost 4 bases, V lost 1 base, and 9 bases had no gene match. CDR3 sequence (DNA): TGTGCCAGCAGCTTAGGGATCGGTAGCGGGGGGCCCACCGGGGAGCTGTTTTTT. Translated: CASSLGIGSGGPTGELFF.

The sample holds one count of this clone. The chain joins TRBV5-1 to TRBJ1-1; D is undetermined. Between the trimmed V and J ends, which lost 4 bases and 4 bases, there was a span of 11 bases. The CDR3 runs 13 residues. Per germline, CDR1 SGHRS and CDR2 YFSETQ. CDR3 amino acids: CASSRSPVTEAFF. Here the CDR3 DNA reads TGCGCCAGCAGCAGGTCGCCAGTCACTGAAGCTTTCTTT.

V is TRBV5-1 and J is TRBJ2-2; tentative D call: TRBD1 (6 bases). The germline V gene encodes CDR1 SGHRS and CDR2 YFSETQ. Between the trimmed V and J ends, which lost 0 bases and 0 bases, there was a span of 6 bases. The CDR3 runs to 15 residues. CDR3 amino acids: CASSLDRANTGELFF. Here the CDR3 DNA reads TGCGCCAGCAGCTTGGACAGGGCGAACACCGGGGAGCTGTTTTTT. The full variable domain, rest sourced from reference TRBV5-1 and TRBJ2-2, is KAGVTQTPRYLIKTRGQQVTLSCSPISGHRSVSWYQQTPGQGLQFLFEYFSETQRNKGNFPGRFSGRQFSNSRSEMNVSTLELGDSALYLCASSLDRANTGELFFGEGSRLTVL.

The chain has TRBV7-2 and TRBJ2-1, with a possible D match to TRBD1 (5 bases). The length of the CDR3 is 15 residues. Germline CDR1 is SGHTA and CDR2 is FQGNSA. V was pared by 2 bases and J by 1 base, with 9 bases between. The CDR3 nucleotides are TGTGCCAGCAGCTTAACAGGTCAATCCTACAATGAGCAGTTCTTC. Translating gives CASSLTGQSYNEQFF.

This chain connects TRBV4-2 to TRBJ1-2, with no clear D. This CDR3 contains 13 residues. Germline lookup yields CDR1 LGHNA and CDR2 YNFKEQ. The V end was cut by 2 bases, the J end by 5 bases, with 9 bases between. In DNA, the CDR3 is TGTGCCAGCAGCCAACGTAGAGGATATGGCTACACCTTC. It yields the protein CASSQRRGYGYTF.

The V and J genes are TRBV19 and TRBJ2-3, with 12 positions matching TRBD1. Germline CDR1 reads LNHDA; CDR2 reads SQIVND (reference sequence). The junction had 7 bases not matched to a gene; V was cut back by 4 bases and J by 5 bases. This CDR3 comprises 16 residues. CDR3 sequence reads: CASSRGTGGGIDTQYF. CDR3 in DNA: TGTGCCAGTAGTAGAGGGACAGGGGGCGGAATAGATACGCAGTATTTT.

The chain has TRBV5-1 and TRBJ2-3; 7 bases are shared with TRBD1. J gave up 5 bases and V 0 bases, and 6 bases lay outside the gene matches. The germline V gene has CDR1 SGHRS and CDR2 YFSETQ. The length of the CDR3 is 15 residues. DNA of the CDR3: TGCGCCAGCAGCTTGGGACAGGGCCCCAGAGATACGCAGTATTTT. This codes for CASSLGQGPRDTQYF. The complete variable domain, with remaining parts taken from reference TRBV5-1 and TRBJ2-3, reads KAGVTQTPRYLIKTRGQQVTLSCSPISGHRSVSWYQQTPGQGLQFLFEYFSETQRNKGNFPGRFSGRQFSNSRSEMNVSTLELGDSALYLCASSLGQGPRDTQYFGPGTRLTVL.

V gene TRBV30 combines with J gene TRBJ2-2, with 7 bases aligning to TRBD2. Per germline, CDR1 GTSNPN and CDR2 SVGIG (reference sequence). The CDR3 is made up of 14 amino acids. Losses at the gene ends were 3 bases for V and 7 bases for J; bases not matched to a gene: 8. Here the CDR3 DNA reads TGTGCCTGGAGATGGGACTATGATGTCGGGGAGCTGTTTTTT. Protein product: CAWRWDYDVGELFF.

J is TRBJ2-1 and V is TRBV11-3; D is perhaps TRBD2 (6 bases). In germline, CDR1 is SGHNT, CDR2 YENEEA. This CDR3 has 17 residues. Trimming shortened V by 4 bases and J by 0 bases, and 16 bases separated the two germline ends. CDR3 protein: CASSSYGGSSSYNEQFF. The CDR3 coding sequence is TGTGCCAGCAGCTCATATGGGGGGTCTAGCTCCTACAATGAGCAGTTCTTC.

This chain uses TRBV6-1 with TRBJ2-7; perhaps TRBD2 as D (5 bases). In germline, CDR1 is MNHNS, CDR2 SASEGT. Trimming cost V 3 bases and J 11 bases, with 11 bases left between them. The CDR3 is 11 residues long. This chain's CDR3 is CASSDLGSKYF. In nucleotides, the CDR3 is TGTGCCAGCAGTGATCTAGGGAGCAAGTACTTC.

The J gene is TRBJ1-5, the V gene TRBV18, with D unresolved. The germline V and J ends were trimmed by 3 bases and 4 bases, with 16 bases remaining between them. The CDR3 extends over 16 amino acids. From germline, CDR1 is KGHSH and CDR2 LQKENI. The CDR3 bases are TGTGCCAGCTCACCCTCCCATGGAGGGAGGAATCAGCCCCAGCATTTT. Translating gives CASSPSHGGRNQPQHF.

This chain joins TRBV2 and TRBJ2-3; D remains unclear. This CDR3 is built from 13 residues. V was pared by 3 bases and J by 3 bases, with 7 bases between. Looked up from germline, CDR1 is SNHLY and CDR2 is FYNNEI. Here the CDR3 DNA reads TGTGCCAGCAGTGATCGAGCTACAGATACGCAGTATTTT. It codes for CASSDRATDTQYF.

This sequence joins TRBV10-1 and TRBJ2-3; weak D call: TRBD2 (6 bases). The CDR3 extends over 15 amino acids. CDR1 and CDR2 (germline): WNHNN, SYGVQD (reference sequence). Trimming pared 6 bases from V and 4 bases from J, leaving 17 bases between. The CDR3 coding sequence is TGCGCCAGCAGCGCGGGACTCCCAGTCGCAGATACGCAGTATTTT. This codes for CASSAGLPVADTQYF.

The genes are TRBV2 and TRBJ1-4; 10 bases match TRBD1. V lost 6 bases, J lost 8 bases, and 6 bases stayed unmatched. This CDR3 region has 14 residues. Germline loops: CDR1 SNHLY, CDR2 FYNNEI. Here the CDR3 reads CASSTGTGDEKLFF. For the CDR3, the DNA is TGTGCCAGCAGCACCGGGACAGGGGACGAAAAACTGTTTTTT.

V is TRBV29-1 and J is TRBJ2-3; the D is unclear. The CDR3 runs to 11 residues. V lost 4 bases, J lost 4 bases, and 6 bases lay in between. Per the germline V gene, CDR1 is SQVTM and CDR2 is ANQGSEA. For the CDR3, the DNA is TGCAGCGTTGCAGAGTCAGATACGCAGTATTTT. Protein sequence: CSVAESDTQYF.